These 27 T cell receptor beta chains were sequenced from one sample in a study of human thymus T cells. Resections obtained during corrective heart surgery supplied the thymus tissue. Some clones are missing from TCRdb's copy, which holds only in-frame ones; the method was immunoSEQ multiplex PCR. The sample has roughly 130,000 clones; around 96% are singletons. Source material: thymus tissue. These receptors all come from a boy in the first two years of life with a congenital heart defect but otherwise immunologically healthy.

The chain carries TRBV5-1 and TRBJ2-2; no definite D call. V shed 0 bases and J shed 6 bases, with 12 bases lying between them. This CDR3 has 15 residues. Germline V gene lookup returns CDR1 SGHRS and CDR2 YFSETQ. The CDR3 here is CASSLGRLRPGELFF. The CDR3 nucleotides read TGCGCCAGCAGCTTGGGACGCCTTCGGCCCGGGGAGCTGTTTTTT.

The chain joins TRBV5-1 to TRBJ2-7, with 8 bases aligning to TRBD2. The length of the CDR3 is 14 residues. V was pared by 2 bases and J by 2 bases, with 3 bases of the junction left unmatched. Germline loops: CDR1 SGHRS, CDR2 YFSETQ. The CDR3 DNA follows: TGCGCCAGCAGCTTATACGGGGGGGCCTACGAGCAGTACTTC. Translating gives CASSLYGGAYEQYF.

The CDR3 region has the DNA TGTGCCAGCAGCTTGCTAGCGGGGGAGCCCAATGAGCAGTTCTTC. It codes for CASSLLAGEPNEQFF. The chain links TRBV5-6 to TRBJ2-1, with TRBD2 matching over 10 bases. The germline gives CDR1 SGHDT, CDR2 YYEEEE. The junction had 4 bases not matched to a gene; V was cut back by 1 base and J by 6 bases. This CDR3 is built from 15 residues.

The chain combines TRBV5-8 with TRBJ1-5; no reliable D call. CDR1 is SGHTS, CDR2 YDEGEE, per germline. CDR3 length: 14 amino acids. With 0 bases removed from V and 6 bases from J, the gap between germline ends came to 10 bases. The CDR3 loop is CASSLDSTLQPQHF. CDR3 nucleotides: TGTGCCAGCAGCTTGGATTCGACTCTTCAGCCCCAGCATTTT.

J is TRBJ1-6 and V is TRBV12-5; D gene uncertain. Trimming cost V 8 bases and J 0 bases, with 11 bases left between them. The length of the CDR3 is 15 residues. Germline CDR1 LGHNT, CDR2 FRNRAP. CDR3 in amino acids: CASRSRSSYNSPLHF. CDR3 bases: TGTGCTAGTAGGAGTAGGAGCTCCTATAATTCACCCCTCCACTTT.

The gene calls are TRBV7-2 and TRBJ2-7, with D perhaps TRBD1 or TRBD2 (7 bases each). The CDR3 consists of 15 residues. Germline V gene sequence: CDR1 SGHTA, CDR2 FQGNSA. Trimming left V 5 bases short and J 4 bases short, with 18 bases between. In nucleotides, the CDR3 is TGTGCCAGCAGCCCCGTTTGGCAGGGGGGGTACGAGCAGTACTTC. This translates into CASSPVWQGGYEQYF.

The chain employs TRBV25-1 and TRBJ2-5; D remains ambiguous. V was pared by 3 bases and J by 5 bases, with 4 bases between. Germline V gene data show CDR1 as MGHDK and CDR2 as SYGVNS. The CDR3 length is 11 residues. The chain's CDR3 is CASSEGETQYF. CDR3 DNA: TGTGCCAGCAGTGAGGGCGAGACCCAGTACTTC.

This chain's CDR3 is CAWSQAYEQYF. CDR3 sequence (DNA): TGTGCCTGGAGTCAGGCCTACGAGCAGTACTTC. The chain employs TRBV30 and TRBJ2-7; no definite D call. The CDR3 length is 11 residues. Germline V gives CDR1 GTSNPN, CDR2 SVGIG (reference sequence). V was cut by 2 bases and J by 2 bases, with 4 bases left in between.

The CDR3 sequence is CASSFNSGLAATQYF. The CDR3 bases are TGTGCCAGCAGCTTTAACTCGGGACTAGCAGCCACGCAGTATTTT. The V and J genes are TRBV7-2 and TRBJ2-3; 9 bases match TRBD2. CDR3 length: 15 residues. V lost 3 bases, J lost 9 bases, and 10 bases stayed unmatched. Germline V gives CDR1 SGHTA, CDR2 FQGNSA.

V usage is TRBV4-1 and J usage is TRBJ2-4, with 8 bases aligning to TRBD1. This CDR3 region has 19 residues. CDR1 is MGHRA, CDR2 YSYEKL, per germline. V shed 0 bases, J shed 3 bases, and the junction held 13 bases outside the gene matches. CDR3 region: CASSQDPVIRGPGKNIQYF. Written as DNA, the CDR3 is TGCGCCAGCAGCCAAGATCCGGTTATCAGGGGGCCGGGCAAAAACATTCAGTACTTC.

V and J are TRBV5-6 and TRBJ1-2; D gene unclear. The CDR3 sequence is 11 residues long. Per germline, CDR1 SGHDT and CDR2 YYEEEE. Trimming cost V 2 bases and J 6 bases, with 5 bases left between them. The CDR3, as DNA: TGTGCCAGCAGCTTTGGGGATGGCTACACCTTC. It translates to CASSFGDGYTF.

This rearrangement joins TRBV28 to TRBJ2-5; a possible D gene is TRBD2 (7 bases). The CDR3 has 13 amino acids. The germline V gene has CDR1 MDHEN and CDR2 SYDVKM. The germline V and J ends were trimmed by 4 bases and 5 bases, with 11 bases remaining between them. CDR3 DNA sequence: TGTGCCAGCAGTTCAAAGGGGGGGGAGACCCAGTACTTC. Protein product: CASSSKGGETQYF.

V and J are TRBV10-2 and TRBJ1-3; no definite D call. Germline CDR1 WSHSY, CDR2 SAAADI. Deletions cut 3 bases from V and 0 bases from J, with 9 bases between. This CDR3 region has 15 residues. The CDR3 DNA sequence: TGCGCCAGCAGTGAAGACGGAGACTCTGGAAACACCATATATTTT. This sequence encodes CASSEDGDSGNTIYF.

The chain couples TRBV4-1 to TRBJ2-5; a possible D gene is TRBD2 (5 bases). This CDR3 region has 14 residues. The V end lost 1 base, the J end lost 5 bases, and 11 bases lay between the germline ends. Germline V gene lookup returns CDR1 MGHRA and CDR2 YSYEKL. CDR3 sequence: CASSQVKGGETQYF. As DNA, the CDR3 is TGCGCCAGCAGCCAAGTTAAAGGCGGGGAGACCCAGTACTTC.

J is TRBJ1-2 and V is TRBV7-9, with D possibly being TRBD1 (6 bases). The CDR3 is 14 amino acids. Trimming cost V 3 bases and J 2 bases, with 10 bases left between them. Germline lookup yields CDR1 SEHNR and CDR2 FQNEAQ (reference sequence). CDR3 DNA sequence: TGTGCCAGCAGCTTCCCCGACAGGAACTATGGCTACACCTTC. Its protein product is CASSFPDRNYGYTF.

The genes are TRBV18 and TRBJ2-3; 8 nucleotides agree with TRBD1. The CDR3 totals 16 residues. In germline, CDR1 is KGHSH, CDR2 LQKENI. Trimming cost V 4 bases and J 2 bases; bases outside gene matches: 8. The CDR3 coding sequence is TGTGCCAGCTCACGTGGACAGGGTTCCTTCACAGATACGCAGTATTTT. Its translation is CASSRGQGSFTDTQYF.

The J gene is TRBJ2-5, the V gene TRBV4-1; 11 bases agree with TRBD2. The V segment lost 4 bases and the J segment 7 bases; nucleotides outside the gene matches: 11. The germline V gene encodes CDR1 MGHRA and CDR2 YSYEKL. The CDR3 is 16 residues long. This CDR3 reads CASSPGASGGRVTQYF. For the CDR3, the DNA is TGCGCCAGCAGCCCTGGGGCTAGCGGGGGGCGGGTGACCCAGTACTTC.

The gene calls are TRBV4-3 and TRBJ2-7; a weak D match, TRBD1 (5 bases). This CDR3 is 14 amino acids long. Trimming stripped 0 bases from V and 6 bases from J, with 12 bases between. Germline loops: CDR1 LGHNA, CDR2 YSLEER. DNA of the CDR3: TGCGCCAGCAGCCAAGAGAGGCAGGGTGGCGAGCAGTACTTC. The encoded protein is CASSQERQGGEQYF.

This sequence joins TRBV5-4 and TRBJ1-2, with 8 bases lining up with TRBD1. The germline gives CDR1 SGHNT, CDR2 YYREEE (reference sequence). V shed 4 bases and J 5 bases; nucleotides not matched to a gene: 7. The CDR3 is made up of 14 amino acids. The CDR3 nucleotides are TGTGCCAGCAGCCCTGGGACAGGCCGGTATGGCTACACCTTC. The encoded protein is CASSPGTGRYGYTF. The full variable domain, rest sourced from reference TRBV5-4 and TRBJ1-2, is ETGVTQSPTHLIKTRGQQVTLRCSSQSGHNTVSWYQQALGQGPQFIFQYYREEENGRGNFPPRFSGLQFPNYSSELNVNALELDDSALYLCASSPGTGRYGYTFGSGTRLTVV.

The rearrangement joins TRBV30 to TRBJ1-1; no reliable D call. The ends were cut back, 0 bases at V and 1 base at J, with 12 bases in the middle. The CDR3 extends over 15 amino acids. Germline V gives CDR1 GTSNPN, CDR2 SVGIG (reference sequence). The DNA for the CDR3 is TGTGCCTGGAGTGTAGTGGAGGGAAGGAACACTGAAGCTTTCTTT. Translated: CAWSVVEGRNTEAFF.

CDR3 sequence reads: CASSPTPHEQYF. CDR3 in DNA: TGTGCCAGCAGCCCAACCCCACACGAGCAGTACTTC. V usage is TRBV7-9 and J usage is TRBJ2-7; D is unclear. The ends were cut back, 5 bases at V and 5 bases at J, with 10 bases in the middle. The V gene's germline CDR1 is SEHNR and CDR2 FQNEAQ (reference sequence). This CDR3 has 12 residues. Filled out from reference TRBV7-9 and TRBJ2-7, the complete variable domain reads DTGVSQNPRHKITKRGQNVTFRCDPISEHNRLYWYRQTLGQGPEFLTYFQNEAQLEKSRLLSDRFSAERPKGSFSTLEIQRTEQGDSAMYLCASSPTPHEQYFGPGTRLTVT.

The J gene is TRBJ2-1, the V gene TRBV4-1; D not resolved. Trimming shortened V by 0 bases and J by 0 bases, and 15 bases separated the two germline ends. Per germline, CDR1 MGHRA and CDR2 YSYEKL. CDR3 length equals 18 residues. CDR3 nucleotide sequence: TGCGCCAGCAGCCAAGATGGCAGCCTTTTTAGCTCCTACAATGAGCAGTTCTTC. Protein: CASSQDGSLFSSYNEQFF.

The gene calls are TRBV28 and TRBJ2-2, with unresolved D. Germline CDR1 and CDR2: MDHEN and SYDVKM. Trimming took off 7 bases at V and 4 bases at J, with 4 bases between the two ends. CDR3 length: 11 residues. CDR3 DNA sequence: TGTGCCAGCACGTCCACCGGGGAGCTGTTTTTT. As protein: CASTSTGELFF.

The chain has TRBV5-6 and TRBJ2-1; D may be TRBD2 (6 bases). Germline V gene data show CDR1 as SGHDT and CDR2 as YYEEEE. The CDR3 contains 15 residues. V lost 1 base, J lost 5 bases, and 13 bases lay in between. The CDR3 protein is CASSLRTGVHNEQFF. DNA for the CDR3: TGTGCCAGCAGCTTGCGAACGGGGGTGCACAATGAGCAGTTCTTC.

This chain links TRBV2 with TRBJ2-5; 10 nucleotides align to TRBD2. V was pared by 8 bases and J by 5 bases, with 11 bases of the junction left unmatched. The CDR3 consists of 15 residues. The germline CDR1 and CDR2 sequences are SNHLY and FYNNEI. The CDR3 DNA is TGTGCCAGCGTAGCTAGCGGGGGAAATCGGGAGACCCAGTACTTC. Translation gives CASVASGGNRETQYF.

The genes are TRBV5-1 and TRBJ2-7; 14 bases are shared with TRBD2. From germline, CDR1 is SGHRS and CDR2 YFSETQ. The V and J ends lost 4 bases and 7 bases, in that order; junction bases with no gene match: 7. This CDR3 is built from 15 residues. CDR3 nucleotides: TGCGCCAGCAGCAATCCGGGACTAGCGGGGGATGAGCAGTACTTC. Residues: CASSNPGLAGDEQYF.

This rearrangement joins TRBV28 to TRBJ2-7; D is ambiguous. Germline CDR1 reads MDHEN; CDR2 reads SYDVKM. CDR3 length: 12 amino acids. V was cut by 3 bases and J by 4 bases, with 7 bases left in between. The DNA for the CDR3 is TGTGCCAGCAGTTTTGAGAGATACGAGCAGTACTTC. Encoded protein: CASSFERYEQYF.